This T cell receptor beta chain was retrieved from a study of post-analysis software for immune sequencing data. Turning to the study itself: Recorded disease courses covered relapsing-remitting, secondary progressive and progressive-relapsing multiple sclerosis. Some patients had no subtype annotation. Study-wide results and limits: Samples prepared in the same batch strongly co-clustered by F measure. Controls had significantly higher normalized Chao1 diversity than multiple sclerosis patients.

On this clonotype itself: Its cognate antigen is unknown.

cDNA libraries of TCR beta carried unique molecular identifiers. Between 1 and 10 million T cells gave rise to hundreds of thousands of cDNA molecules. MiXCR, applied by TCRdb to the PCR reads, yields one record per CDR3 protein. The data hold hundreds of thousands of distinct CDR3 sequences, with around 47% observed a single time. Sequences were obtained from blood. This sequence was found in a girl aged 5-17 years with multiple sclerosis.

The CDR3 region has the DNA TGCAGTGCCCCACTTACGGCCTACGAGCAGTACTTC. Translating gives CSAPLTAYEQYF. V gene TRBV20-1 combines with J gene TRBJ2-7; D gene ambiguous. There are 12 residues in the CDR3. V was shortened by 6 bases and J by 2 bases, with 11 bases between the two germline ends. Looked up from germline, CDR1 is DFQATT and CDR2 is SNEGSKA (reference sequence).